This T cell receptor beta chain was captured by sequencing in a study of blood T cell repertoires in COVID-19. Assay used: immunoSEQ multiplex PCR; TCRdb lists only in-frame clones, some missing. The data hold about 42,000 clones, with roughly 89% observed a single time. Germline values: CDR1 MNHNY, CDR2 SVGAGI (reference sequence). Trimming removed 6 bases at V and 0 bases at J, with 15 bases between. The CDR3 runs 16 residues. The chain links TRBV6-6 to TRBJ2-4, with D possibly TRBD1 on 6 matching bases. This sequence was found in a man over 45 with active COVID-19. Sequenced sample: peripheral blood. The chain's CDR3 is CASRNRVRLAKNIQYF. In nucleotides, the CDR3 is TGTGCCAGCAGGAACAGGGTACGACTAGCCAAAAACATTCAGTACTTC.